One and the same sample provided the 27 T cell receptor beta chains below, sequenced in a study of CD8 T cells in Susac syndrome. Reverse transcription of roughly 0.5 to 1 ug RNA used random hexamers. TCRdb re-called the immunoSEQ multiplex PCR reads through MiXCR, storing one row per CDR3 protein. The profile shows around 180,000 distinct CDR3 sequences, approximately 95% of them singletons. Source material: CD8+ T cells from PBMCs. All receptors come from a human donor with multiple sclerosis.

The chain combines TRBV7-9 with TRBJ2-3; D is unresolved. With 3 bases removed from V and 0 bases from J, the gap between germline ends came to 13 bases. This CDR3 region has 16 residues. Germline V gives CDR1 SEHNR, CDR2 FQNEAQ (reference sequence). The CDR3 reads CASSFTAVTSTDTQYF. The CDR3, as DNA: TGTGCCAGCAGCTTTACGGCTGTTACTAGCACAGATACGCAGTATTTT. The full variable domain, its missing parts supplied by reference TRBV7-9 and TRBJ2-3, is DTGVSQNPRHKITKRGQNVTFRCDPISEHNRLYWYRQTLGQGPEFLTYFQNEAQLEKSRLLSDRFSAERPKGSFSTLEIQRTEQGDSAMYLCASSFTAVTSTDTQYFGPGTRLTVL.

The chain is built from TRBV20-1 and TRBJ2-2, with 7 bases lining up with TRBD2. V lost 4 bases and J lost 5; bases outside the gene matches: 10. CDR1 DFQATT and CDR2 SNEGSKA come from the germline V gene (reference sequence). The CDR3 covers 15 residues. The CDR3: CSATSGLEATGELFF. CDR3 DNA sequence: TGCAGTGCTACCTCCGGACTAGAGGCTACCGGGGAGCTGTTTTTT.

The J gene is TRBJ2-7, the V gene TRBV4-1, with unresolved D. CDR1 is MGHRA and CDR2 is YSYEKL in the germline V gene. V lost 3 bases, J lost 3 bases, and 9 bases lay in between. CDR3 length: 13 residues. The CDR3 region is CASSQVVGYEQYF. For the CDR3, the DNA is TGCGCCAGCAGCCAGGTAGTGGGCTACGAGCAGTACTTC.

CDR3 nucleotide sequence: TGCAGCGTTGAAGATATCTGGGGAGCTTTCTTT. Translated: CSVEDIWGAFF. The gene calls are TRBV29-1 and TRBJ1-1; D is ambiguous. Germline assignment: CDR1 SQVTM and CDR2 ANQGSEA. The CDR3 is made up of 11 amino acids. The ends were cut back, 0 bases at V and 10 bases at J, with 9 bases in the middle.

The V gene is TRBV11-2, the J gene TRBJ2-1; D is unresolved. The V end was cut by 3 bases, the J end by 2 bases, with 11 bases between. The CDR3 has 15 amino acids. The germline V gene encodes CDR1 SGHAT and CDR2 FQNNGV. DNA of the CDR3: TGTGCCAGCAGCTTTTTGAAACAACCCTACAATGAGCAGTTCTTC. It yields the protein CASSFLKQPYNEQFF.

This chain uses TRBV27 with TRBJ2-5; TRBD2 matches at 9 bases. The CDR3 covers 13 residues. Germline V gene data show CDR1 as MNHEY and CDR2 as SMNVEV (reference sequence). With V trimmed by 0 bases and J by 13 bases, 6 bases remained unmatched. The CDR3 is CASSLSASGTRYF. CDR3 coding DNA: TGTGCCAGCAGTTTATCTGCTAGCGGGACACGGTACTTC.

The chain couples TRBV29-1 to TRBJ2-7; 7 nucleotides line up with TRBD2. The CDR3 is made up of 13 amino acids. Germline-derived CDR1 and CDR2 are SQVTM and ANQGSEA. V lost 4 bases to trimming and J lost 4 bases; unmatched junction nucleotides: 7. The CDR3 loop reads CSVASGRGYEQYF. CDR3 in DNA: TGCAGCGTTGCAAGTGGGAGGGGTTACGAGCAGTACTTC.

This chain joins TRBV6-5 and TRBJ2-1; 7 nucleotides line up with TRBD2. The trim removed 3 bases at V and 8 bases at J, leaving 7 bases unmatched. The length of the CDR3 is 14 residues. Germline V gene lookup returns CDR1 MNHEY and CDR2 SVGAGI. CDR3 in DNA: TGTGCCAGCAGTTATGGGCGGGAGACGGATGAGCAGTTCTTC. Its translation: CASSYGRETDEQFF.

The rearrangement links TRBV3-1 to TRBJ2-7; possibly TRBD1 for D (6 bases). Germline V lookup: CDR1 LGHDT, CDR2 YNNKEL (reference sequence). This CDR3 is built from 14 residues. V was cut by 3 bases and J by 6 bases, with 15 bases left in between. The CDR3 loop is CASSQDSQFLEQYF. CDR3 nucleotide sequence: TGTGCCAGCAGCCAGGACAGTCAATTCCTCGAGCAGTACTTC.

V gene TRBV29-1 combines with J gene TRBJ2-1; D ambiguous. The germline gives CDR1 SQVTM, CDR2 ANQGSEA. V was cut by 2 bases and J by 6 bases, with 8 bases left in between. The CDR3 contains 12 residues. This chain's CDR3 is CSVETGPNEQFF. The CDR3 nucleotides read TGCAGCGTTGAAACCGGGCCCAATGAGCAGTTCTTC.

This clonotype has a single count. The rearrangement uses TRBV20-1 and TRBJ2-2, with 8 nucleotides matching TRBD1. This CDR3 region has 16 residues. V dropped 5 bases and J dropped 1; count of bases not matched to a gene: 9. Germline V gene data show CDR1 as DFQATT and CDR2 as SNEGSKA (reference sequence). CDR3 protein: CSALPRTGGNTGELFF. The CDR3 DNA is TGCAGTGCTCTTCCCCGAACAGGGGGGAACACCGGGGAGCTGTTTTTT.

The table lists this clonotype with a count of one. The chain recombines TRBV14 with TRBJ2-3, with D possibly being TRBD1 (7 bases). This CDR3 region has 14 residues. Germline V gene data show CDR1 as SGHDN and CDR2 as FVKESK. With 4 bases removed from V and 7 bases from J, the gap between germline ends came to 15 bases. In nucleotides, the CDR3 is TGTGCCAGCAGCCTTCGACAGGGAGGATATACGCAGTATTTT. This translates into CASSLRQGGYTQYF.

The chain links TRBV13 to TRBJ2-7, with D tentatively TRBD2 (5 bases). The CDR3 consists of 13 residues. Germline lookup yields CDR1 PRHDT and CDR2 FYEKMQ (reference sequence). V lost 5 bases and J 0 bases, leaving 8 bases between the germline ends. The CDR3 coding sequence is TGTGCCAGCAGCCCGGAGGACTCCTACGAGCAGTACTTC. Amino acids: CASSPEDSYEQYF.

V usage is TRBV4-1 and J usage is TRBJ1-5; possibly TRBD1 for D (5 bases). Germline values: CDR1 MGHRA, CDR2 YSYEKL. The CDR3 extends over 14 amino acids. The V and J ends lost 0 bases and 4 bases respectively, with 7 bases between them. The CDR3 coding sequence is TGCGCCAGCAGCCAAGAAGGGGCGAATCAGCCCCAGCATTTT. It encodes CASSQEGANQPQHF.

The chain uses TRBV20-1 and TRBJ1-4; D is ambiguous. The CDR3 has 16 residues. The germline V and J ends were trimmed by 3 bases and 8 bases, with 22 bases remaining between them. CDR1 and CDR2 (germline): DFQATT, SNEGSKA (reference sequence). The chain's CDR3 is CSARVAGQSVGEKLFF. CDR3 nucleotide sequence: TGCAGTGCTAGGGTGGCCGGTCAGTCGGTCGGAGAAAAACTGTTTTTT.

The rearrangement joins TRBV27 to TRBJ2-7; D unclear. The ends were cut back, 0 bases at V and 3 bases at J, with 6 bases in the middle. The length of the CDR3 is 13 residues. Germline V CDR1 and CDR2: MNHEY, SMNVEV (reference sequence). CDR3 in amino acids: CASSLSLHYEQYF. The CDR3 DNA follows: TGTGCCAGCAGTTTATCTCTACACTACGAGCAGTACTTC.

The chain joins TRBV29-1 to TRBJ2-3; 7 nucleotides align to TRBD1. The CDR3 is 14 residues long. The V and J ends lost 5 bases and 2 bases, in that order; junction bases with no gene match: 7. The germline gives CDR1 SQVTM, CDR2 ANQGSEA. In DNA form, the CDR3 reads TGCAGCGTTTACCCGGGACAGCTCACAGATACGCAGTATTTT. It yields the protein CSVYPGQLTDTQYF.

CDR3 DNA: TGTGCCAGCAGCGTAGTGAGCGACCCCTACGAGCAGTACTTC. Residues: CASSVVSDPYEQYF. The gene calls are TRBV9 and TRBJ2-7; D gene unclear. This CDR3 has 14 amino acids. Germline-derived CDR1 and CDR2 are SGDLS and YYNGEE. Trimming took 0 bases from V and 2 from J, leaving 9 bases between them.

CDR3: CASSLREVYEQYF. CDR3 DNA sequence: TGTGCCAGCAGTTTAAGGGAGGTCTACGAGCAGTACTTC. This chain connects TRBV28 to TRBJ2-7, with D perhaps TRBD2 (6 bases). V dropped 2 bases and J dropped 3 bases, with 8 bases sitting between them. CDR3 length: 13 amino acids. Germline lookup yields CDR1 MDHEN and CDR2 SYDVKM.

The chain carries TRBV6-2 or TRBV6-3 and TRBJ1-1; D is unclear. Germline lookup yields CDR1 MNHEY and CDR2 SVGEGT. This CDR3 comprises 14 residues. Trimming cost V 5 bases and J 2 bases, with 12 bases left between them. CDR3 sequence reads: CASSVGRQNTEAFF. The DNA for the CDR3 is TGTGCCAGCAGTGTGGGTCGGCAAAACACTGAAGCTTTCTTT.

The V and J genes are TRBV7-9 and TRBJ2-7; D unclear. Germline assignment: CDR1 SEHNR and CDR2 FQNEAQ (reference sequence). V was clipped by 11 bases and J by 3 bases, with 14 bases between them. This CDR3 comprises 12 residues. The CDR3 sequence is CAPPGPSYEQYF. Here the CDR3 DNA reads TGTGCCCCCCCCGGGCCCAGCTACGAGCAGTACTTC.

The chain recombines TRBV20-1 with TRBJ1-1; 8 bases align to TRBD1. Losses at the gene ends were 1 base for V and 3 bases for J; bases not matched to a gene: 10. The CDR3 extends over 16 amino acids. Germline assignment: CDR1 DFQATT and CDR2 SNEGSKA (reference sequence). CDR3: CSARARGQGVYTEAFF. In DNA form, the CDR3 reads TGCAGTGCTAGAGCCAGAGGACAGGGAGTATACACTGAAGCTTTCTTT.

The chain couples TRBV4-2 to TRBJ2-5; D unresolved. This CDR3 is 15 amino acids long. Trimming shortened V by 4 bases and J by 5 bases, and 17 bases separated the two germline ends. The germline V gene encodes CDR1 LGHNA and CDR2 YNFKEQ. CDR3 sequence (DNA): TGTGCCAGCAGCCTCGGGCCTCTCCTGCAGGAGACCCAGTACTTC. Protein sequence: CASSLGPLLQETQYF.

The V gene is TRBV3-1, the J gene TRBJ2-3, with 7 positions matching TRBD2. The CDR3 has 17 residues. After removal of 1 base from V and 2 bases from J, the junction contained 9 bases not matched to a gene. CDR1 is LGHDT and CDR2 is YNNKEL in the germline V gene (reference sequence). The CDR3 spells CASSQGPREEYTDTQYF. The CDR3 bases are TGTGCCAGCAGCCAAGGTCCCCGGGAGGAGTACACAGATACGCAGTATTTT.

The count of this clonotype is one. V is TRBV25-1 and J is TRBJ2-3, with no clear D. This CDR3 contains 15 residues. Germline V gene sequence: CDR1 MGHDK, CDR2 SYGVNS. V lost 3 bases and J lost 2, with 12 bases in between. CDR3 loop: CASSDSARFTDTQYF. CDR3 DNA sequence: TGTGCCAGCAGTGATTCGGCGAGATTCACAGATACGCAGTATTTT. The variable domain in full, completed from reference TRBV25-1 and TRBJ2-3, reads EADIYQTPRYLVIGTGKKITLECSQTMGHDKMYWYQQDPGMELHLIHYSYGVNSTEKGDLSSESTVSRIRTEHFPLTLESARPSHTSQYLCASSDSARFTDTQYFGPGTRLTVL.

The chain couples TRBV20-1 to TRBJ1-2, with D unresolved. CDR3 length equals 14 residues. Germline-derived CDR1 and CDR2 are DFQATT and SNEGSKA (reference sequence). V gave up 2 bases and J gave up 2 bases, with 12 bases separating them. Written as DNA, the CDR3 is TGCAGTGCTAGACACCGGGGAACGAACTATGGCTACACCTTC. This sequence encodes CSARHRGTNYGYTF.

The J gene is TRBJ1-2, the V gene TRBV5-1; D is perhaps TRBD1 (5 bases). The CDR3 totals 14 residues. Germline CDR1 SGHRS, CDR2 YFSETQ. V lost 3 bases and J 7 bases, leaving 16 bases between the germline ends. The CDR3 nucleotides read TGCGCCAGCAGCTCGGGCAGGGAATGGTTTGGCTACACCTTC. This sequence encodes CASSSGREWFGYTF.